Each of the 8 T cell receptor beta chains below was sequenced from the same sample in a study of cytomegalovirus exposure and HLA in healthy donors. The primer mix had 60 Vbeta and 13 Jbeta primers. TCRdb's table, derived via immunoSEQ multiplex PCR, lists solely in-frame clones and lacks some. The profile shows 150,000 to 200,000 clones, 82% of them singletons. Material for sequencing was PBMCs. These receptors came from a girl aged 2-10 years in good health and CMV-seropositive.

The CDR3 nucleotides read TGTGCCAGCAGTTTCCTGCGACAGGGGGCAAGTTATGGCTACACCTTC. Protein sequence: CASSFLRQGASYGYTF. The genes are TRBV27 and TRBJ1-2; 10 positions match TRBD1. The CDR3 extends over 16 amino acids. Trimming took 3 bases from V and 5 from J; bases not matched to a gene: 9. The germline CDR1 and CDR2 sequences are MNHEY and SMNVEV (reference sequence).

V is TRBV19 and J is TRBJ2-1; D not resolved. The CDR3 has 12 amino acids. The ends were cut back, 6 bases at V and 8 bases at J, with 11 bases in the middle. The V gene's germline CDR1 is LNHDA and CDR2 SQIVND (reference sequence). The CDR3 loop reads CASSSGVYEQFF. The CDR3 nucleotides read TGTGCCAGTAGCTCTGGAGTTTATGAGCAGTTCTTC.

As concerns this clone: One end of the junction is discordant with germline, which a read error may explain. The sample has other DNA sequences that encode this CDR3 too. The chain recombines TRBV4-1 with TRBJ2-4, with 10 nucleotides matching TRBD2. The CDR3 covers 18 residues. CDR1 is MGHRA and CDR2 is YSYEKL in the germline V gene. In DNA form, the CDR3 reads TGCGCCAGCAGCCAGGGGGCTCTAGCGGGAGTTTCCAAAAACATTCAATACTTC. Its translation: CASSQGALAGVSKNIQYF.

This clone showed up just a few times. The chain links TRBV27 to TRBJ2-7; possibly TRBD2 for D (5 bases). This CDR3 region has 12 residues. Between the trimmed V and J ends, which lost 4 bases and 12 bases, there was a span of 16 bases. Germline V lookup: CDR1 MNHEY, CDR2 SMNVEV (reference sequence). The CDR3 DNA sequence: TGTGCCAGCAGTTACCCAGAGAGGGTTCTGTACTTC. It translates to CASSYPERVLYF.

The chain combines TRBV5-4 with TRBJ2-3; TRBD2 aligns across 7 bases. Germline V CDR1 and CDR2: SGHNT, YYREEE (reference sequence). V lost 1 base, J lost 5 bases, and 4 bases stayed unmatched. The CDR3 has 14 residues. The DNA for the CDR3 is TGTGCCAGCAGCTTGCTCGCGGGAGTAGATACGCAGTATTTT. It codes for CASSLLAGVDTQYF.

As DNA, the CDR3 is TGTGCCATCAGTGACGGGACAGGGCGGTACGAGCAGTACTTC. Translating gives CAISDGTGRYEQYF. This chain links TRBV10-3 with TRBJ2-7; 9 nucleotides line up with TRBD1. V lost 3 bases, J lost 4 bases, and 4 bases stayed unmatched. The germline CDR1 and CDR2 sequences are ENHRY and SYGVKD. This CDR3 has 14 residues.

V is TRBV23-1 and J is TRBJ1-2; tentatively, D is TRBD1 (6 bases). TRBV23-1 is marked as an open reading frame, function uncertain. V dropped 8 bases and J dropped 7 bases, with 23 bases sitting between them. CDR3 length: 15 amino acids. CDR3 amino acids: CASGEGDLGFCGYTF. The CDR3 DNA follows: TGCGCCAGCGGTGAGGGGGATCTGGGATTTTGTGGCTACACCTTC.

The gene calls are TRBV5-6 and TRBJ2-1, with 8 bases matching TRBD2. CDR1 is SGHDT and CDR2 is YYEEEE in the germline V gene. The CDR3 is 16 residues long. The V gene end was trimmed by 0 bases and the J gene end by 6 bases; junction bases not matched to a gene: 8. The CDR3 sequence: CASSLDTSGSFNEQFF. Written as DNA, the CDR3 is TGTGCCAGCAGCTTGGATACTAGCGGAAGCTTCAATGAGCAGTTCTTC.